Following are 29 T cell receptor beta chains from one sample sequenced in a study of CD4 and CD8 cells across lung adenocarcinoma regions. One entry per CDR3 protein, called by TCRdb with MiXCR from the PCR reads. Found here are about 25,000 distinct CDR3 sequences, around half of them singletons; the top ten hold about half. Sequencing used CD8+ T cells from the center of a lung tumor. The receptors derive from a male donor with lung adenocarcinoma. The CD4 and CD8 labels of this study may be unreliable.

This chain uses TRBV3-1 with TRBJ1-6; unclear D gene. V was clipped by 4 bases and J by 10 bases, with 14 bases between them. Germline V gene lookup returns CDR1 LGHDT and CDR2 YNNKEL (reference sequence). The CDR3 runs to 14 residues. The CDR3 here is CASSPGDTGSPLHF. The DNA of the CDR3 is TGTGCCAGCAGCCCCGGAGACACTGGGTCACCCCTCCACTTT.

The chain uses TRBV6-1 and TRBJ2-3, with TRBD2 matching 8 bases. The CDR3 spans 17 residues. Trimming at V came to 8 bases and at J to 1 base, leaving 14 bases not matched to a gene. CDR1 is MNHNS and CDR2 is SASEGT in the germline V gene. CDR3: CASCKGLAGSGTDTQYF. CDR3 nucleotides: TGTGCCAGCTGTAAGGGGCTAGCGGGCTCTGGCACAGATACGCAGTATTTT.

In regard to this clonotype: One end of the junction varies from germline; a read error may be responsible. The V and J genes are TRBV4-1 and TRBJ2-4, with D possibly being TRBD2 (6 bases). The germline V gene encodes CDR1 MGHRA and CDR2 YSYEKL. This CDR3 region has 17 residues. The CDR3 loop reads CASSRVMGREAKNTQYF. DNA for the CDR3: TGCGCCAGCAGCCGAGTCATGGGGCGGGAAGCCAAAAACACTCAGTATTTC.

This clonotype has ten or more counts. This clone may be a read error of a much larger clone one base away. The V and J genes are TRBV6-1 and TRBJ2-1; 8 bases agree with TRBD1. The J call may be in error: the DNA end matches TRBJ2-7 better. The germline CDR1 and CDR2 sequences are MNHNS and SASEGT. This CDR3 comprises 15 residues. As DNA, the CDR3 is TGTGCCAGCAGCCAACGCAGGACAGGGAACAATGAGCAGTACTTC. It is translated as CASSQRRTGNNEQYF.

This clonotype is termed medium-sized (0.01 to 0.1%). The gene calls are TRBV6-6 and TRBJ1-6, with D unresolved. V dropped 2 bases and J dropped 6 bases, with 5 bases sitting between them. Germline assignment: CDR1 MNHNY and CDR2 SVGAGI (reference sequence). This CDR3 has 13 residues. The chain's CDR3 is CASSYTGNSPLHF. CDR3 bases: TGTGCCAGCAGTTACACCGGTAATTCACCCCTCCACTTT.

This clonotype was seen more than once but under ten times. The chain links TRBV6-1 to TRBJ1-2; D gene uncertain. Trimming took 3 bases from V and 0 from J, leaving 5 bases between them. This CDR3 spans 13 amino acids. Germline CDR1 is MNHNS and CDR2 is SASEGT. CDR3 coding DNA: TGTGCCAGCAGTGACAAACCTAACTATGGCTACACCTTC. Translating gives CASSDKPNYGYTF.

CDR3 residues: CASSQAGGGLTLGEQFF. The CDR3 DNA reads TGCGCCAGCAGCCAAGCTGGGGGAGGACTGACACTGGGGGAGCAGTTCTTC. The V and J genes are TRBV4-1 and TRBJ2-5; perhaps TRBD2 as D (6 bases). The J call may be wrong; the DNA end is better matched by TRBJ2-1. Germline CDR1 and CDR2: MGHRA and YSYEKL. This CDR3 contains 17 residues.

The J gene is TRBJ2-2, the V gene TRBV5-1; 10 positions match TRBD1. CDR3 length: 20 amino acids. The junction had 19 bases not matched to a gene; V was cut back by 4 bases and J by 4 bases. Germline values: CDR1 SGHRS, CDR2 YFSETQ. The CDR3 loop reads CASSLDRGRALSNSTGELFF. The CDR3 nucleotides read TGCGCCAGCAGCCTTGACAGGGGGCGCGCACTTTCAAATAGCACCGGGGAGCTGTTTTTT.

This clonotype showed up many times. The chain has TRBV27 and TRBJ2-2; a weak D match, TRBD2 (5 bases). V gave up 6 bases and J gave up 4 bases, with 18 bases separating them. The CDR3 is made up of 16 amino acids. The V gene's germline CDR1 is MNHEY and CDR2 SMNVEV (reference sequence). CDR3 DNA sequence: TGTGCCAGCAGGACGGACTGGCGGACGCTCACCGGGGAGCTGTTTTTT. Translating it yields CASRTDWRTLTGELFF.

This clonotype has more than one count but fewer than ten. The CDR3 is CASSAGSSSTDTQYF. The CDR3 coding sequence is TGTGCCAGCAGCGCGGGGAGCTCTAGCACAGATACGCAGTATTTT. V usage is TRBV9 and J usage is TRBJ2-3; possibly TRBD2 for D (5 bases). Germline loops: CDR1 SGDLS, CDR2 YYNGEE. The ends were cut back, 3 bases at V and 0 bases at J, with 11 bases in the middle. This CDR3 comprises 15 residues.

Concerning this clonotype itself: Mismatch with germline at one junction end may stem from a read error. The CDR3 sequence is CSYWGQGRTDTQYF. CDR3 DNA sequence: TGCAGCTACTGGGGGCAGGGAAGAACAGATACGCAGTATTTC. V and J are TRBV29-1 and TRBJ2-3; D is possibly TRBD1 (6 bases). Germline loops: CDR1 SQVTM, CDR2 ANQGSEA. The CDR3 covers 14 residues.

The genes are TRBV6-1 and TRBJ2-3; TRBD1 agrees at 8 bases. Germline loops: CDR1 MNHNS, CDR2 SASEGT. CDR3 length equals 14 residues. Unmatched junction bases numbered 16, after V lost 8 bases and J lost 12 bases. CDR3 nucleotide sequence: TGTGCCAGCCGAGTCAGGGGGCGCGAAGAGACACAGTATTTT. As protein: CASRVRGREETQYF.

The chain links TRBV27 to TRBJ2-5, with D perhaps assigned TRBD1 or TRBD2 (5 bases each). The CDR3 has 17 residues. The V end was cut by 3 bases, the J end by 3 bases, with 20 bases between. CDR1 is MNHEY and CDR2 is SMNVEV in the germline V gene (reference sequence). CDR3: CASSLGPGRAAKETQYF. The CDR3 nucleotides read TGTGCCAGCAGTTTGGGACCGGGGCGCGCAGCCAAAGAGACCCAGTACTTC.

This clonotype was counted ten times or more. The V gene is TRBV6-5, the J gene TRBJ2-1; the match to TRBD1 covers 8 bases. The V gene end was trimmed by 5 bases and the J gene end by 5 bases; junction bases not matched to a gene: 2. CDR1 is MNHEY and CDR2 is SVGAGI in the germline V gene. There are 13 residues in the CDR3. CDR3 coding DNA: TGTGCCAGCAGTCGACAGGGGAACAATGAGCAGTTCTTC. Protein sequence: CASSRQGNNEQFF.

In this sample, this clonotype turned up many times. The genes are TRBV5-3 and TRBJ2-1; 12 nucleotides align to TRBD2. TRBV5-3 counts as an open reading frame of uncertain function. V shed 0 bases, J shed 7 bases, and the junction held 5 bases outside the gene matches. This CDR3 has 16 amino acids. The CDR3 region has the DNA TGTGCCAGAAGCTTGGAACTAGCGGGAGGATGGAATGAGCAGTTCTTC. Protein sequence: CARSLELAGGWNEQFF.

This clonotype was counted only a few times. The CDR3 reads CASSGGRDQETQYF. CDR3 DNA sequence: TGTGCCAGCAGCGGGGGTCGAGACCAAGAGACCCAGTACTTC. The V gene is TRBV6-1, the J gene TRBJ2-4; perhaps TRBD2 as D (6 bases). The DNA matches TRBJ2-5 better at its end, which makes the J call doubtful. Germline CDR1 is MNHNS and CDR2 is SASEGT. This CDR3 is built from 14 residues.

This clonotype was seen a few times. The CDR3 loop reads CASSSRDRGLEKLFF. DNA of the CDR3: TGTGCCAGCAGTTCTCGTGACAGGGGGCTTGAAAAACTGTTTTTT. This rearrangement joins TRBV6-5 to TRBJ1-4, with 10 bases identical to TRBD1. The CDR3 consists of 15 residues. V gave up 4 bases and J gave up 7 bases; unmatched junction bases: 6. The germline CDR1 and CDR2 sequences are MNHEY and SVGAGI.

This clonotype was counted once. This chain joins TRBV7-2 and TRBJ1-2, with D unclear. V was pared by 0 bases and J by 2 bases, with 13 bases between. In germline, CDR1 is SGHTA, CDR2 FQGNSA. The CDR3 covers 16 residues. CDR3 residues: CASSLASLTGNYGYTF. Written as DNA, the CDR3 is TGTGCCAGCAGCTTAGCCTCTCTTACTGGGAACTATGGCTACACCTTC.

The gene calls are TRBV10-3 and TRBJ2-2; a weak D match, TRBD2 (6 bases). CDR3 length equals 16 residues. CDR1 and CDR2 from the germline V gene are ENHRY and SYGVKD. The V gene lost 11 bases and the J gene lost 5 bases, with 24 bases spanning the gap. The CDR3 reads CASGRRAGTETGELFF. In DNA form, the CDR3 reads TGTGCCTCAGGAAGGAGGGCAGGGACTGAAACCGGGGAGCTGTTTTTT.

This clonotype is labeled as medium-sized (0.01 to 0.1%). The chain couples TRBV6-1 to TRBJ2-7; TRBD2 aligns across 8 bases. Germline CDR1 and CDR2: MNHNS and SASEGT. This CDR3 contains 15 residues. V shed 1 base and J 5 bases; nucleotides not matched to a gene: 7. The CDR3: CASSEEAGGFHEQYF. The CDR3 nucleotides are TGTGCCAGCAGTGAAGAGGCGGGGGGCTTTCACGAGCAGTACTTC.

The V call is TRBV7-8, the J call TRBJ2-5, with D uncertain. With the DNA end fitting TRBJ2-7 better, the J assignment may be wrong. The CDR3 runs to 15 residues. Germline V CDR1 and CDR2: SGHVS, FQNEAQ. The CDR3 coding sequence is TGTGCCAGCAGCTTAGCGTTTGGGCAGTCATACGAGCAGTACTTC. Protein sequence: CASSLAFGQSYEQYF.

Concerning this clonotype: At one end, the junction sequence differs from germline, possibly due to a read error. The CDR3 DNA reads as TGTGCCACCGGTTACTGGGACAAAAACATGCAGTATTTC. Translation: CATGYWDKNMQYF. The rearrangement joins TRBV6-5 to TRBJ2-3; D is possibly TRBD1 (6 bases). The CDR3 covers 13 residues. Germline loops: CDR1 MNHEY, CDR2 SVGAGI.

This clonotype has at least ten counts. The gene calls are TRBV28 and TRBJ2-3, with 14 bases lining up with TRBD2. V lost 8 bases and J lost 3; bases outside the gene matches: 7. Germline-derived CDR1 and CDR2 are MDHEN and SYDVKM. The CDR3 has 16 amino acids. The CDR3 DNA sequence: TGTGCCAGCTGTGGGACTAGCGGGAGAGATACAGATACGCAGTATTTT. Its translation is CASCGTSGRDTDTQYF.

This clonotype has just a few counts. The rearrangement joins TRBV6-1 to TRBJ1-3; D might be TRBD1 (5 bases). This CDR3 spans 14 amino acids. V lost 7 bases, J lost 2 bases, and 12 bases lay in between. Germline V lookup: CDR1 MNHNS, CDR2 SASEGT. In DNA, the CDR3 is TGTGCCAGCACCCCAGGGTCTACTGGAAACACCATATATTTT. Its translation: CASTPGSTGNTIYF.

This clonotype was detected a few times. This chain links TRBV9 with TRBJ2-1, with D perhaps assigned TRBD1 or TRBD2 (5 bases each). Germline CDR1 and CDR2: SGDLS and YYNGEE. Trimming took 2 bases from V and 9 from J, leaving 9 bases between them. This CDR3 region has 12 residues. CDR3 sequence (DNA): TGTGCCAGCAGCGTCGGGACGCTTGAGCAGTTCTTC. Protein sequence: CASSVGTLEQFF.

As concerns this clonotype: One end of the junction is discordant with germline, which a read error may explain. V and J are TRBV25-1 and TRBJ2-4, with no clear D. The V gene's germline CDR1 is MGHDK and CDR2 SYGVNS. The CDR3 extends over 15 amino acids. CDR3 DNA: TGTGCCAGCAGTGCGGTCCGGAGAGCCAAAAATATTCAGTACTTC. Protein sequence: CASSAVRRAKNIQYF.

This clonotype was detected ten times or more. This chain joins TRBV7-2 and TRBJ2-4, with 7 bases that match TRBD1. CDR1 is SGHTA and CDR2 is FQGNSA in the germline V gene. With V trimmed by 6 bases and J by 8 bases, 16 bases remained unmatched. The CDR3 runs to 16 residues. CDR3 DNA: TGTGCCAGCAGTCGAGGGCACAGGGGAAATGGAGACATTCAGTACTTC. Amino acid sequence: CASSRGHRGNGDIQYF.

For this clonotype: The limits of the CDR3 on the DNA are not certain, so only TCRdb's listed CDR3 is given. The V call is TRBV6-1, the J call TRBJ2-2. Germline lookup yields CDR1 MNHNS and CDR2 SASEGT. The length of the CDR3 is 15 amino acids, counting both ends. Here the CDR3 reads CASSEVRVGTGAQFF.

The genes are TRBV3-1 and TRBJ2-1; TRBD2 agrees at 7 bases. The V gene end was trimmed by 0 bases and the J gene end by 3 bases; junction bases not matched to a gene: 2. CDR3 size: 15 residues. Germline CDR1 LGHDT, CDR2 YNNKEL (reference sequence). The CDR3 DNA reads TGTGCCAGCAGCCAAGATAGCGGGTTCTACAATGAGCAGTTCTTC. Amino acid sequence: CASSQDSGFYNEQFF.